This T cell receptor beta chain was sequenced in a study of memory CD4+ T cells and cytomegalovirus serostatus. Study in general: Donors were healthy Belgian adults, under 10 CMV seropositive and roughly 25 seronegative.

The CDR3 is 16 residues long. Germline V gene lookup returns CDR1 MNHNS and CDR2 SASEGT. V shed 0 bases and J shed 4 bases, with 15 bases lying between them. For this clone: What it recognizes is unknown.

Sequencing was performed with immunoSEQ multiplex PCR; in TCRdb, only in-frame clones are kept and a portion is missing. The sample shows approximately 46,000 clones, roughly 80% of them seen only once. The sort gate was single viable CD3+CD4+CD8-CD45RO+ cells for memory CD4+ T cells. CMV serostatus came from serum IgG against pp150, pp28, p38, p52. Study-level results: CD4+ memory repertoires contained 67 of 164 reported CMV TCRbeta sequences. Median bootstrapped AUC for CMV status was about 0.94 originally, around 0.91 US-trained.

The sample consisted of memory CD4+ T cells from blood. The V and J genes are TRBV6-1 and TRBJ1-1, with D perhaps TRBD1 (6 bases). The TCR was taken from an adult in good health and CMV-seronegative. CDR3 amino acids: CASSEAAGGGATEAFF. The CDR3 DNA sequence: TGTGCCAGCAGTGAAGCGGCGGGAGGGGGGGCCACTGAAGCTTTCTTT.